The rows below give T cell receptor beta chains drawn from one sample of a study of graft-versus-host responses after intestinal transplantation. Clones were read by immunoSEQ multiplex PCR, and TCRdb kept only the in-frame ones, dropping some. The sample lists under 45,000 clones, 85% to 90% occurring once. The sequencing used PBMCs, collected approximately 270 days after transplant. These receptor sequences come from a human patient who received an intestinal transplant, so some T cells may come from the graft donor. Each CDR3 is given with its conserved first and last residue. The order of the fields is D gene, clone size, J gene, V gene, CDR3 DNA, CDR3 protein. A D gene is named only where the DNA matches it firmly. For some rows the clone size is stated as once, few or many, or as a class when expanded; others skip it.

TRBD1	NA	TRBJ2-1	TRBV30	TGTGCCTGGAGTTCCGGACAGGGTGGGGATGAGCAGTTCTTC	CAWSSGQGGDEQFF
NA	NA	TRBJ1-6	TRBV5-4	TGTGCCAGCAGCCTAAGGGGGAACTCCTATAATTCACCCCTCCACTTT	CASSLRGNSYNSPLHF
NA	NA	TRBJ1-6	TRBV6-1	TGTGCCAGCAGGGGTTCCCCGGAGGCCCTCCACTTT	CASRGSPEALHF
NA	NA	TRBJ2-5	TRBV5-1	TGCGCCAGCAGCCCCGCCCCGGGGGTGGGGGAGACCCAGTACTTC	CASSPAPGVGETQYF
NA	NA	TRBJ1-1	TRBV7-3	TGTGCCAGCAGCTTAGCGGGTGGCACCATGAACACTGAAGCTTTCTTT	CASSLAGGTMNTEAFF
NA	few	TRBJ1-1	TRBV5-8	TGTGCCAGCAGCCCCCCGGCTGGGGGTAGGACTGAAGCTTTCTTT	CASSPPAGGRTEAFF
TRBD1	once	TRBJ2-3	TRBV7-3	TGTGCCAGCAGCTGGGACAGGGCAGATACGCAGTATTTT	CASSWDRADTQYF
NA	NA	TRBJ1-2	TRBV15	TGTGCCACCAGCAGAGATCATGTCTTAACCAGGTCGCCTGGTAGCGGCTACACCTTC	CATSRDHVLTRSPGSGYTF
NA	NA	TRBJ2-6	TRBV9	TGTGCCAGCAGCGTAGCTGGTGCTGGGGCCAACGTCCTGACTTTC	CASSVAGAGANVLTF
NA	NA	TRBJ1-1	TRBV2	TGTGCCAGCAGTCCGAAATATGAAGCTTTCTTT	CASSPKYEAFF
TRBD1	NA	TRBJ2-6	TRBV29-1	TGCAGCGTTGAAGGGGACAGTTTCTTCTCTGGGGCCAACGTCCTGACTTTC	CSVEGDSFFSGANVLTF
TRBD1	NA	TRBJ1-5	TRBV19	TGTGCCACCGGAATACAGGGGAACCAGCCCCAGCATTTT	CATGIQGNQPQHF
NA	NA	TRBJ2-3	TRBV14	TGTGCCAGCAGCCAGGACCGATACACAGATACGCAGTATTTT	CASSQDRYTDTQYF
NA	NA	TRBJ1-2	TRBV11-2	TGTGCCAGCAGCCGGGGAGTCTATGGCTACACCTTC	CASSRGVYGYTF
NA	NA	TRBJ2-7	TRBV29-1	TGCAGCGTTGAAAACCTATGGGGATCTGGCGAGCAGTACTTC	CSVENLWGSGEQYF
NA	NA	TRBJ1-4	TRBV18	TGTGCCAGCTCACCCGGGTCGTCAACTAATGAAAAACTGTTTTTT	CASSPGSSTNEKLFF
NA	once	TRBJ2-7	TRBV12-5	TGTGCTAGTGGTTTGGTTCTAGGGGTTGACGAGCAGTACTTC	CASGLVLGVDEQYF
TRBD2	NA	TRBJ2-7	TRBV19	TGTGCCAGTAGTGAGACCACTAGCGGACCCTACGAGCAGTACTTC	CASSETTSGPYEQYF
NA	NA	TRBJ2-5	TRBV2	TGTGCCAGCCACTCACGAGGGGGAGAGACCCAGTACTTC	CASHSRGGETQYF
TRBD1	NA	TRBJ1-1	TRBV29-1	TGCAGCGGGTTTGGGACAGGGTACACTGAAGCTTTCTTT	CSGFGTGYTEAFF
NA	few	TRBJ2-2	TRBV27	TGTGCCAGCAGTTTATCGGAGTCTGGGAAGACCGGGGAGCTGTTTTTT	CASSLSESGKTGELFF
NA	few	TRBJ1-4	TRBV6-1	TGTGCCAGCCGTCCAGAGAGGGCCCGGGAACTGTTTTTT	CASRPERARELFF
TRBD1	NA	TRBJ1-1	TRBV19	TGTGCCGCCCGACAGGGTCTGAACACTGAAGCTTTCTTT	CAARQGLNTEAFF
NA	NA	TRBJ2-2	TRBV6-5	TGTGCCAGCAGTGGTACAGGGTTAACCGGGGAGCTGTTTTTT	CASSGTGLTGELFF
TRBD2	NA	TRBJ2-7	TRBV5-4	TGTGCCAGCAGCCTCGGGGGGGCCTCCGAGCAGTACTTC	CASSLGGASEQYF
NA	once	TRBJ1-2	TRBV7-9	TGTGCCAGCAGCTCCTCGTCCGGGACCAATGACGACAACTTC	CASSSSSGTNDDNF
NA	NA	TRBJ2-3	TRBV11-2	TGTGCCAGCAGCTTAATTCTTAACACCCCCACAGATACGCAGTATTTT	CASSLILNTPTDTQYF
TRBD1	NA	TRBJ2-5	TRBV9	TGTGCCAGCAGCGCTCGACAGGGGGCTTATGAGACCCAGTACTTC	CASSARQGAYETQYF
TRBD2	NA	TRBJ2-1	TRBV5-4	TGTGCCAGCAGCTTGACTAGCGGGGGTGATGAGCAGTTCTTC	CASSLTSGGDEQFF
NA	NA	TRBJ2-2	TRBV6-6	TGTGCCAGCAGTACCACCGGGGAGCTGTTTTTT	CASSTTGELFF
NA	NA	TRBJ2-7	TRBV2	TGTGCCAGCAGTGATGCCTACGAGCAGTACTTC	CASSDAYEQYF
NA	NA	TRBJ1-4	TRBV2	TGTGCCAGCAGTGATAGCGGGTTCGAAAAACTGTTTTTT	CASSDSGFEKLFF
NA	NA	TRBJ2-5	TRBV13	TGTGCCAGCAGCAACTCCGGGGAAAGGGGGGAGACCCAGTACTTC	CASSNSGERGETQYF
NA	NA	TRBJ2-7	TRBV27	TGTGCCAGCAGTTCAATGGGGGTCCTATCCTACGAGCAGTACTTC	CASSSMGVLSYEQYF
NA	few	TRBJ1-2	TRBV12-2	TGTGCAAGTCGCTTAGAAGGGGTAGAAAACTATGGCTACACCTTC	CASRLEGVENYGYTF
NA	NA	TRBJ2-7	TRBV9	TGTGCCAGCAGCGTAGAAGGATTACGAGAGCAGTACTTC	CASSVEGLREQYF
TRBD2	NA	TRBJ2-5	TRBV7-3	TGTGCCAGCAGCGCGACTAGCGGGAGGCAAGAGACCCAGTACTTC	CASSATSGRQETQYF
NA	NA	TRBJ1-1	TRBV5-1	TGCGCCAGCAGCTTGGCGGGTAACACTGAAGCTTTCTTT	CASSLAGNTEAFF
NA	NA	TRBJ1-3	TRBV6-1	TGTGCCAGCAGTGAACCGGACAGAGGAACTGGAAACACCATATATTTT	CASSEPDRGTGNTIYF
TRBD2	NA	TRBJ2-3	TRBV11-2	TGTGCCAGCAGCCTCCTAGCGGGGGGCACAGATACGCAGTATTTT	CASSLLAGGTDTQYF
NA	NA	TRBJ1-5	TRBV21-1	TGTGCCAGCAGCAAAGGAGAAGACAGGGGGCGAGATCAGCCCCAGCATTTT	CASSKGEDRGRDQPQHF
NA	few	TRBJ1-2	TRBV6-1	TGTGCCAGCTTTCTGGAGCCGCTCTATGGCTACACCTTC	CASFLEPLYGYTF
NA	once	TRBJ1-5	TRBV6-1	TGTGCCAGCAGTGAATATACAGGGTTGGTCAATCAGCCCCAGCATTTT	CASSEYTGLVNQPQHF
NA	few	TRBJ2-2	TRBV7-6	TGTGCCAGCAGCATAACAGGGTATCGGGCCGGGGAGCTGTTTTTT	CASSITGYRAGELFF
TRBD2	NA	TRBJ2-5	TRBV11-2	TGTGCCAGCAGCCTGCTAGCGGGGGTTCAAGAGACCCAGTACTTC	CASSLLAGVQETQYF
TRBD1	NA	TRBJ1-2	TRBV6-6	TGTGCCAGCGGGGACAGGGCTTATGGCTACACCTTC	CASGDRAYGYTF
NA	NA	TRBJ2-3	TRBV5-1	TGCGCCAGCAGCTCAGGGGACTACAGCACAGATACGCAGTATTTT	CASSSGDYSTDTQYF
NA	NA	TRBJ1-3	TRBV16	TGTGCCAGCAGCAAAGGGTCCTCCGCTGGAAACACCATATATTTT	CASSKGSSAGNTIYF
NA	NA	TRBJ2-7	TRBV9	TGTGCCAGCAGCGGCTCAGGATCCCCCTACGAGCAGTACTTC	CASSGSGSPYEQYF
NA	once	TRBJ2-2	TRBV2	TGTGCCAGCAGGGCCTTAGCGGCAAACACCGGGGAGCTGTTTTTT	CASRALAANTGELFF
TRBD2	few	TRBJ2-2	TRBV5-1	TGCGCCAGCAGCTCGGGACTAGCGCCGATCGGCGGGGAGCTGTTTTTT	CASSSGLAPIGGELFF
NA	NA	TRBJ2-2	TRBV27	TGTGCCAGCAGTTTCGAGGTCGGGGAGCTGTTTTTT	CASSFEVGELFF
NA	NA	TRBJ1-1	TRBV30	TGTGCCTTGGGGGGAACTGAAGCTTTCTTT	CALGGTEAFF
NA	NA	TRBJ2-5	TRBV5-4	TGTGCCAGCAGCTTGAGGGACTGGCAAGAGACCCAGTACTTC	CASSLRDWQETQYF
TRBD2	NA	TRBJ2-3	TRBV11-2	TGTGCCAGCAGCTTATGGGAGGGACTAGCGGGAGATACGCAGTATTTT	CASSLWEGLAGDTQYF
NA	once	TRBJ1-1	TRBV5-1	TGCGCCAGCAGCTTGGGGGACACCTCCACTGAAGCTTTCTTT	CASSLGDTSTEAFF
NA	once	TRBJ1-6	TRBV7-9	TGTGCCAGCAGCTCCCAGGGAGGACCATCGCCCCTCCACTTT	CASSSQGGPSPLHF
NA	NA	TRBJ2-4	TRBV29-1	TGCAGCGCGGGGGCCGTGGCCAAAAACATTCAGTACTTC	CSAGAVAKNIQYF
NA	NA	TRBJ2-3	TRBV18	TGTGCCAGCTCACCATGGGGGGATACGCAGTATTTT	CASSPWGDTQYF